A selection of T cell receptor beta chains follows, all from one sample in a study of monozygotic twins with inflammatory bowel disease. TCRdb re-called the 5' RACE reads and gives one entry per CDR3 protein, without DNA. The sample has some 440,000 distinct CDR3 sequences. Sequenced input: blood. The source is a human donor with ulcerative colitis or Crohn's disease, or a healthy co-twin of an affected twin (not recorded which). The CDR3 runs from the conserved cysteine through the conserved F or W. Fields, in order: J gene, V gene, CDR3 protein.

J gene: TRBJ2-1
V gene: TRBV7-6
CDR3 protein: CASSSQTSGLGEQFF

J gene: TRBJ1-1
V gene: TRBV29-1
CDR3 protein: CSGDGGRNTEAFF

J gene: TRBJ1-5
V gene: TRBV7-8
CDR3 protein: CASSPDSLGRDQPQHF

J gene: TRBJ1-5
V gene: TRBV6-1
CDR3 protein: CASSEGQLTNQPQHF

J gene: TRBJ2-2
V gene: TRBV4-3
CDR3 protein: CASSQDRTGGTGELFF

J gene: TRBJ1-5
V gene: TRBV29-1
CDR3 protein: CSARDGSNQPQHF

J gene: TRBJ1-5
V gene: TRBV4-2
CDR3 protein: CASSQDPTGEGQPQHF

J gene: TRBJ2-2
V gene: TRBV5-1
CDR3 protein: CASSSFVGTGELFF

J gene: TRBJ1-3
V gene: TRBV20-1
CDR3 protein: CSVSPRTPSSGNTIYF

J gene: TRBJ2-6
V gene: TRBV7-3
CDR3 protein: CASSPRQDSSGANVLTF

J gene: TRBJ2-7
V gene: TRBV4-3
CDR3 protein: CASSQEWGDNHEQYF

J gene: TRBJ2-1
V gene: TRBV5-1
CDR3 protein: CASSSAGTVYNEQFF

J gene: TRBJ2-7
V gene: TRBV5-6
CDR3 protein: CASSPGQGEVEQYF

J gene: TRBJ2-5
V gene: TRBV4-1
CDR3 protein: CASSQGTGSVRETQYF

J gene: TRBJ1-5
V gene: TRBV20-1
CDR3 protein: CSASPTGNQPQHF

J gene: TRBJ1-2
V gene: TRBV6-5
CDR3 protein: CASSSVDRARYGYTF

J gene: TRBJ2-7
V gene: TRBV29-1
CDR3 protein: CSVRGLSYEQYF

J gene: TRBJ2-7
V gene: TRBV6-2/TRBV6-3
CDR3 protein: CASSKTPAGYEQYF

J gene: TRBJ2-5
V gene: TRBV15
CDR3 protein: CATSPSGWGETQYF

J gene: TRBJ2-1
V gene: TRBV13
CDR3 protein: CASSLAELSYNEQFF

J gene: TRBJ1-3
V gene: TRBV12-3/TRBV12-4
CDR3 protein: CASSSIRGDGNTIYF

J gene: TRBJ1-5
V gene: TRBV7-5
CDR3 protein: CISVPEAHETGRSNQPQHF

J gene: TRBJ2-7
V gene: TRBV18
CDR3 protein: CASSPPGQGLYEQYF

J gene: TRBJ2-3
V gene: TRBV6-2/TRBV6-3
CDR3 protein: CASGYVLRTDTQYF

J gene: TRBJ2-2
V gene: TRBV6-1
CDR3 protein: CASSPRTGGNTGELFF

J gene: TRBJ1-2
V gene: TRBV29-1
CDR3 protein: CSVEDPPQTGHGYTF

J gene: TRBJ2-6
V gene: TRBV20-1
CDR3 protein: CSAREAGGANVLTF

J gene: TRBJ2-7
V gene: TRBV5-1
CDR3 protein: CASSFGTGGISYEQYF

J gene: TRBJ2-3
V gene: TRBV25-1
CDR3 protein: CASSETYTDTQYF

J gene: TRBJ2-7
V gene: TRBV5-4
CDR3 protein: CASSLEVGEYEQYF

J gene: TRBJ1-6
V gene: TRBV6-1
CDR3 protein: CASSELGLNSPLHF

J gene: TRBJ1-1
V gene: TRBV20-1
CDR3 protein: CSAMKDSMNTEAFF

J gene: TRBJ2-1
V gene: TRBV29-1
CDR3 protein: CSGTPTSGVSYNEQFF

J gene: TRBJ1-1
V gene: TRBV18
CDR3 protein: CASGAFNTEAFF

J gene: TRBJ2-1
V gene: TRBV5-1
CDR3 protein: CASRSDGNSYNEQFF

J gene: TRBJ1-1
V gene: TRBV9
CDR3 protein: CASSVSTRGATEAFF

J gene: TRBJ2-7
V gene: TRBV6-2/TRBV6-3
CDR3 protein: CASTGGTGWEQYF

J gene: TRBJ2-2
V gene: TRBV7-2
CDR3 protein: CASRPPSGRTGELFF

J gene: TRBJ2-1
V gene: TRBV7-8
CDR3 protein: CASSFESYNEQFF

J gene: TRBJ1-2
V gene: TRBV29-1
CDR3 protein: CSTDRDGEPYGYTF

J gene: TRBJ2-7
V gene: TRBV5-4
CDR3 protein: CASSLADRPFEQYF

J gene: TRBJ2-7
V gene: TRBV5-1
CDR3 protein: CASSLAKEGAPYEQYF

J gene: TRBJ2-5
V gene: TRBV11-2
CDR3 protein: CASSLESRLAETQYF

J gene: TRBJ2-2
V gene: TRBV7-9
CDR3 protein: CASSPPGTSGPTGELFF

J gene: TRBJ1-5
V gene: TRBV20-1
CDR3 protein: CSAVPGQGTGQHF

J gene: TRBJ1-2
V gene: TRBV5-1
CDR3 protein: CASSLSLNYGYTF

J gene: TRBJ1-2
V gene: TRBV4-2
CDR3 protein: CASSQLVTANEYGYTF

J gene: TRBJ2-5
V gene: TRBV15
CDR3 protein: CATSRGNSQETQYF

J gene: TRBJ2-7
V gene: TRBV28
CDR3 protein: CASSLSGAAPEQYF

J gene: TRBJ2-3
V gene: TRBV12-3/TRBV12-4
CDR3 protein: CASSFSDWADTQYF

J gene: TRBJ2-1
V gene: TRBV5-1
CDR3 protein: CASSNSGTYNEQFF

J gene: TRBJ2-2
V gene: TRBV4-1
CDR3 protein: CASSHPGLAGSGGELFF

J gene: TRBJ2-6
V gene: TRBV20-1
CDR3 protein: CSARDVGRFGSSGANVLTF

J gene: TRBJ2-7
V gene: TRBV12-3/TRBV12-4
CDR3 protein: CASSLGLGAHEQYF

J gene: TRBJ2-3
V gene: TRBV12-2
CDR3 protein: CASRSILGTPGVGDTQYF

J gene: TRBJ1-2
V gene: TRBV12-3/TRBV12-4
CDR3 protein: CASSLGTGSTGYTF

J gene: TRBJ2-2
V gene: TRBV12-3/TRBV12-4
CDR3 protein: CASSPGRTSPNFNTGELFF

J gene: TRBJ2-7
V gene: TRBV11-3
CDR3 protein: CASSLSFSPSYEQYF

J gene: TRBJ1-3
V gene: TRBV11-1
CDR3 protein: CASSSGQVVSGNTIYF

J gene: TRBJ2-2
V gene: TRBV7-2
CDR3 protein: CASSLGYRAGELFF